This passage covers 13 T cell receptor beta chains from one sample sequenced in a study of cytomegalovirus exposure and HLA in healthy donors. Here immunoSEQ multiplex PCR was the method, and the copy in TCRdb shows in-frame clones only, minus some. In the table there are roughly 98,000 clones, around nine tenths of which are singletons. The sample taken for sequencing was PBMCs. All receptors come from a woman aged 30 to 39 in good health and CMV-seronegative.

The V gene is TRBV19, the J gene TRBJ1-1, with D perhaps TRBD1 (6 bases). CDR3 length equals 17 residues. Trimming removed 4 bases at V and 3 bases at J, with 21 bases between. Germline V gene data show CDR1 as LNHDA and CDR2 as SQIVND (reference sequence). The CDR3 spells CASSKGRPTGIYTEAFF. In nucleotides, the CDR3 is TGTGCCAGTAGTAAAGGGCGACCAACAGGGATTTACACTGAAGCTTTCTTT.

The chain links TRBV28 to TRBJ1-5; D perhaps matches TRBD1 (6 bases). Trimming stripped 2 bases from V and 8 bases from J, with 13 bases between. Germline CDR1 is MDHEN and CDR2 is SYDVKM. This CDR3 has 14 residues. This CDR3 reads CASSLGQTGKPQHF. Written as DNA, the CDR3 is TGTGCCAGCAGTTTAGGACAGACGGGAAAGCCCCAGCATTTT.

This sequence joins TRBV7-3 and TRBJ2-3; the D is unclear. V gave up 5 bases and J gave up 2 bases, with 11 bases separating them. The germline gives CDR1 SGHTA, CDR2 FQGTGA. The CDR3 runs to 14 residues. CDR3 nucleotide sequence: TGTGCCAGCAGCCTAAGCTTAGCCACAGATACGCAGTATTTT. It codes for CASSLSLATDTQYF.

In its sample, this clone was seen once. DNA of the CDR3: TGTGCCAGCAGTTACTCAATCACTAGCGGGAGATACGAGCAGTACTTC. Encoded protein: CASSYSITSGRYEQYF. The chain recombines TRBV6-5 with TRBJ2-7, with 11 nucleotides matching TRBD2. The CDR3 runs to 16 residues. Losses at the gene ends were 0 bases for V and 4 bases for J; bases not matched to a gene: 5. The germline V gene encodes CDR1 MNHEY and CDR2 SVGAGI.

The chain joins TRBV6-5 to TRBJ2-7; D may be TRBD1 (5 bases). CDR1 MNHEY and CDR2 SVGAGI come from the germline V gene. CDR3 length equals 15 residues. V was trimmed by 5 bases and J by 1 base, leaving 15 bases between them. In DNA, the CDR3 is TGTGCCAGCAGTACCAGGGAAAGGAGATCCTACGAGCAGTACTTC. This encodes CASSTRERRSYEQYF.

The CDR3 here is CASSRRIPSYEQYF. In DNA, the CDR3 is TGTGCCAGCAGCCGGCGGATCCCCTCCTACGAGCAGTACTTC. The rearrangement joins TRBV5-4 to TRBJ2-7; D ambiguous. The CDR3 has 14 residues. V gave up 4 bases and J gave up 0 bases, with 11 bases separating them. Germline V gene sequence: CDR1 SGHNT, CDR2 YYREEE (reference sequence).

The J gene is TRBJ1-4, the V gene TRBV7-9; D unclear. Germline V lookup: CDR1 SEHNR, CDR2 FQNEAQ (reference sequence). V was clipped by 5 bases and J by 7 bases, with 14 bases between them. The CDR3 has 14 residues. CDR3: CASSPHRGSEKLFF. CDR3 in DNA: TGTGCCAGCAGCCCGCACCGGGGTAGTGAAAAACTGTTTTTT.

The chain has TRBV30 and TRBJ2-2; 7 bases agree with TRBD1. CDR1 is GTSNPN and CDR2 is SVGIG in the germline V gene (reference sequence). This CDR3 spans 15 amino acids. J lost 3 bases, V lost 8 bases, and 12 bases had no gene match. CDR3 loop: CALFPGTDYTGELFF. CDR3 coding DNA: TGTGCCCTTTTCCCCGGGACAGATTACACCGGGGAGCTGTTTTTT.

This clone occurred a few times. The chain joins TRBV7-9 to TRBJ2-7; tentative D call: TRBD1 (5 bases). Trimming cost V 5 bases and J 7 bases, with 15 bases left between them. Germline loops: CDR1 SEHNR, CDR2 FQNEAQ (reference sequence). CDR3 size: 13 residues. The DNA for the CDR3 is TGTGCCAGCAGCCCACCCCCTAAGGGGGAGCAGTACTTC. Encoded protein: CASSPPPKGEQYF.

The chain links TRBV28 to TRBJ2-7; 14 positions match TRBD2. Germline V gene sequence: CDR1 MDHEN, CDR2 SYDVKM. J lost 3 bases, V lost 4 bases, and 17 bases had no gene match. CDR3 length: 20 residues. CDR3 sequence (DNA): TGTGCCAGCAGTTCTCCCAGGACCGGGACTAGCGGGAGATCGATCTACGAGCAGTACTTC. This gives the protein CASSSPRTGTSGRSIYEQYF. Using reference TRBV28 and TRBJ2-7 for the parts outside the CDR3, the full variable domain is DVKVTQSSRYLVKRTGEKVFLECVQDMDHENMFWYRQDPGLGLRLIYFSYDVKMKEKGDIPEGYSVSREKKERFSLILESASTNQTSMYLCASSSPRTGTSGRSIYEQYFGPGTRLTVT.

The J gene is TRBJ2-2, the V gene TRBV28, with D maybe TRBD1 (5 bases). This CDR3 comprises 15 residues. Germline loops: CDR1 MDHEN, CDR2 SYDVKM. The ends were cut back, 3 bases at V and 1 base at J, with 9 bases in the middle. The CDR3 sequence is CASSLPGQNTGELFF. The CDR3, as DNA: TGTGCCAGCAGTTTGCCCGGACAGAACACCGGGGAGCTGTTTTTT.

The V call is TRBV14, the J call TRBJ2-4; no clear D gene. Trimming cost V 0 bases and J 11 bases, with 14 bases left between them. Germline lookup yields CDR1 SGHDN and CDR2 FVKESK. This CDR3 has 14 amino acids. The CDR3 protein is CASSQDSTGTVQYF. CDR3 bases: TGTGCCAGCAGCCAAGATTCGACCGGAACAGTTCAGTACTTC. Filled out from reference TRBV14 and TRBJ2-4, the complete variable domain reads EAGVTQFPSHSVIEKGQTVTLRCDPISGHDNLYWYRRVMGKEIKFLLHFVKESKQDESGMPNNRFLAERTGGTYSTLKVQPAELEDSGVYFCASSQDSTGTVQYFGAGTRLSVL.

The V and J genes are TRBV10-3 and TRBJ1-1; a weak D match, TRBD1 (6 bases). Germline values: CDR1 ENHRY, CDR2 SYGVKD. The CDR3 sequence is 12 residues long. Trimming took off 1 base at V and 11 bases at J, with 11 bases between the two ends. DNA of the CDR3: TGTGCCATCAGTGAGTTACAGGGTGGGGCTTTCTTT. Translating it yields CAISELQGGAFF.